Listed below are T cell receptor beta chains from one sample, sequenced in a study of T cell repertoires in cytomegalovirus infection. TCRdb reanalysed the reads using MiXCR and keeps one entry per CDR3 protein. In the table there are hundreds of thousands of distinct CDR3 sequences, about 33% of which are singletons. These receptors have no known antigen. The specimen was cultured CD8+ T cells from PBMCs, collected from culture after CMV antigen stimulation. All receptors come from a human donor in good health (CMV status not recorded). Some clones in this sample may be carry-over from other donors' samples. The CDR3 runs from the conserved cysteine through the conserved F or W. D genes are given only for firm matches. The size field is filled for only some rows; it gives once, few, many or a size class.

d_gene	len	v_gene	abundance	j_gene	CDR3nt	CDR3aa
TRBD1	15	TRBV6-6	few	TRBJ1-2	TGTGCCAGCAGTTACTCGAACAGGGGGAACTATGGCTACACCTTC	CASSYSNRGNYGYTF
-	14	TRBV6-5	many	TRBJ1-1	TGTGCCAGCAGTTACTCGGGCCTGAACACTGAAGCTTTCTTT	CASSYSGLNTEAFF
TRBD1	14	TRBV24-1	-	TRBJ2-1	TGTGCCACCAGTGATTTCGGGACAGACAATGAGCAGTTCTTC	CATSDFGTDNEQFF
TRBD1	13	TRBV6-5	once	TRBJ2-2	TGTGCCAGCAGTTTTGACAGGGCCGGGGAGCTGTTTTTT	CASSFDRAGELFF
-	14	TRBV7-2	many	TRBJ2-7	TGTGCCAGCAGCTTAGTGGGGGGTAGCGACGAGCAGTACTTC	CASSLVGGSDEQYF
-	14	TRBV6-6	few	TRBJ1-1	TGTGCCAGCAGTCTCCCCTCGGGGGCGACTGAAGCTTTCTTT	CASSLPSGATEAFF
-	16	TRBV29-1	-	TRBJ2-1	TGCAGCGTTGAAGAAGACAGACAGAGCTCCTACAATGAGCAGTTCTTC	CSVEEDRQSSYNEQFF
-	16	TRBV7-2	few	TRBJ1-3	TGTGCCAGCAGCTTGATGAGCCAAAAGGCTGGAAACACCATATATTTT	CASSLMSQKAGNTIYF
TRBD2	16	TRBV10-2	-	TRBJ2-3	TGCGCCAGCAGTGAGTCGTACGGGACTAGAACAGATACGCAGTATTTT	CASSESYGTRTDTQYF
-	15	TRBV27	-	TRBJ1-4	TGTGCCAGCAGTTCCCGGACAGCTTATAATGAAAAACTGTTTTTT	CASSSRTAYNEKLFF
-	15	TRBV27	-	TRBJ1-1	TGTGCCAGCAGTTTAACTCCTCCGCCCAACACTGAAGCTTTCTTT	CASSLTPPPNTEAFF
-	14	TRBV6-5	-	TRBJ2-5	TGTGCCAGCAGTTACAAAACCCTTGGGGAGACCCAGTACTTC	CASSYKTLGETQYF
TRBD1	13	TRBV27	-	TRBJ2-5	TGTGCCAGCAGTCAGACAGGGGACGAGACCCAGTACTTC	CASSQTGDETQYF
-	18	TRBV7-2	many	TRBJ2-6	TGTGCCAGCAGCTTATTGGCAGGTTTGAGCTCTGGGGCCAACGTCCTGACTTTC	CASSLLAGLSSGANVLTF
TRBD1	13	TRBV6-1	few	TRBJ1-2	TGTGCCAGCGGTGAGACAGGGAACTATGGCTACACCTTC	CASGETGNYGYTF
-	13	TRBV9	many	TRBJ1-1	TGTGCCAGCAGCCCGGGGGGGCGCACTGAAGCTTTCTTT	CASSPGGRTEAFF
-	13	TRBV19	-	TRBJ1-2	TGTGTCAGTAGTATAGAGGGGAGCTATGGCTACACCTTC	CVSSIEGSYGYTF
-	14	TRBV6-2/TRBV6-3	-	TRBJ1-1	TGTGCCAGCAGAACCCGGGTTATGAACACTGAAGCTTTCTTT	CASRTRVMNTEAFF
-	17	TRBV7-8	-	TRBJ1-2	TGTGCCAGCAGCCCCCAAGGGGGGGGGCAGCGGGTTCGTGGCTACACCTTC	CASSPQGGGQRVRGYTF
-	15	TRBV12-3/TRBV12-4	-	TRBJ2-1	TGTGCCAGCAGGTCCAGGCCCGCAACCTACAATGAGCAGTTCTTC	CASRSRPATYNEQFF
-	15	TRBV6-5	many	TRBJ2-1	TGTGCCAGCAGTACCTCTAGGGGCTCCTACAATGAGCAGTTCTTC	CASSTSRGSYNEQFF
TRBD1	14	TRBV6-1	-	TRBJ2-1	TGTGCCAGCAGTGCAGGGGGCGCCTACAATGAGCAGTTCTTC	CASSAGGAYNEQFF
-	14	TRBV7-9	few	TRBJ2-5	TGTGCCAGCAGCTTATCCTATGGGTTGGAGACCCAGTACTTC	CASSLSYGLETQYF
-	14	TRBV28	-	TRBJ1-4	TGTGCCAGCACTAAGGGTTTGGTTAATGAAAAACTGTTTTTT	CASTKGLVNEKLFF
TRBD2	14	TRBV27	-	TRBJ2-1	TGTGCCAGCAGTTGGGGGGGGGGGAACAATGAGCAGTTCTTC	CASSWGGGNNEQFF
-	15	TRBV7-8	many	TRBJ1-2	TGTGCCAGCAGCTCCTCAGGTGGGGCTGACTATGGCTACACCTTC	CASSSSGGADYGYTF
-	15	TRBV5-8	-	TRBJ2-1	TGTGCCAGCAGCGGCGGGGACTCTTCCTACAATGAGCAGTTCTTC	CASSGGDSSYNEQFF
-	13	TRBV7-6	many	TRBJ2-5	TGTGCCAGCAGCAAGGCCGGTACAGAGCCCCAGTACTTC	CASSKAGTEPQYF
-	12	TRBV7-9	few	TRBJ2-7	TGTGCCAGCAGCTCGCTTCCCTACGAGCAGTACTTC	CASSSLPYEQYF
-	15	TRBV19	few	TRBJ2-1	TGTGCCAGTAGTTTTTACAGCAGCCTCGACAATGAGCAGTTCTTC	CASSFYSSLDNEQFF
-	15	TRBV7-9	few	TRBJ1-4	TGTGCCAGCAGCCCGACGGGGGACCATAATGAAAAACTGTTTTTT	CASSPTGDHNEKLFF
-	14	TRBV12-3/TRBV12-4	-	TRBJ2-7	TGTGCCAGCAGTTCCGATGGGGGGCACTACGAGCAGTACTTC	CASSSDGGHYEQYF
-	14	TRBV27	-	TRBJ2-2	TGTGCCAGCAGTTTACCTCAGGGTACCGGGGAGCTGTTTTTT	CASSLPQGTGELFF
-	12	TRBV6-6	-	TRBJ1-2	TGTGCGGGGACGGGCGATGGCTATGGCTACACCTTC	CAGTGDGYGYTF
-	15	TRBV4-2	-	TRBJ1-2	TGTGCCAGCAGCCAAGATGAACAGGGTGAATATGACTACACCTTC	CASSQDEQGEYDYTF
-	15	TRBV11-2	-	TRBJ2-5	TGTGCCAGCGGCTTCAGCCTCAGTCGGGAAGAGACCCAGTACTTC	CASGFSLSREETQYF